These 7 T cell receptor beta chains share one sample of origin, sequenced in a study of OX40 agonist ivuxolimab in advanced cancers. Assay used: immunoSEQ multiplex PCR; TCRdb lists only in-frame clones, some missing. Of roughly 110,000 clones in the sample, 90% were seen once. The sample was CD4+ or CD8+ T cells sorted from blood, taken in a trial of the OX40 agonist ivuxolimab. The receptor set was obtained from an adult with an advanced solid tumor such as melanoma, head and neck, liver or kidney cancer.

J is TRBJ2-7 and V is TRBV30, with D perhaps assigned TRBD1 or TRBD2 (5 bases each). The CDR3 extends over 14 amino acids. The germline V gene encodes CDR1 GTSNPN and CDR2 SVGIG (reference sequence). V lost 0 bases and J lost 2, with 11 bases in between. The CDR3 is CAWSVERGPYEQYF. As DNA, the CDR3 is TGTGCCTGGAGTGTCGAAAGGGGACCCTACGAGCAGTACTTC.

V and J are TRBV28 and TRBJ1-2, with D perhaps TRBD1 (5 bases). The germline V gene encodes CDR1 MDHEN and CDR2 SYDVKM. This CDR3 is built from 17 residues. V lost 3 bases and J lost 2, with 19 bases in between. The CDR3 loop is CASSLAGTLEENYGYTF. Written as DNA, the CDR3 is TGTGCCAGCAGTTTGGCCGGGACTTTAGAGGAGAACTATGGCTACACCTTC.

This clone was detected only a few times. The chain joins TRBV6-1 to TRBJ2-7; a weak D match, TRBD2 (5 bases). V was clipped by 10 bases and J by 5 bases, with 18 bases between them. The CDR3 contains 13 residues. Per germline, CDR1 MNHNS and CDR2 SASEGT. Here the CDR3 reads CATREPYSDEQYF. The CDR3, as DNA: TGTGCCACCCGGGAACCTTACTCGGACGAGCAGTACTTC.

This clone was seen just once. The chain couples TRBV4-1 to TRBJ1-4; D gene ambiguous. Germline CDR1 MGHRA, CDR2 YSYEKL. V lost 4 bases and J lost 8, with 23 bases in between. The CDR3 extends over 17 amino acids. This CDR3 is CASSPNVAGTVSEKLFF. The DNA for the CDR3 is TGCGCCAGCAGCCCAAATGTTGCGGGAACAGTTTCCGAAAAACTGTTTTTT.

This clone was counted only a few times. This sequence joins TRBV29-1 and TRBJ2-7, with 9 nucleotides matching TRBD1. Germline CDR1 reads SQVTM; CDR2 reads ANQGSEA. The CDR3 is 13 amino acids. J was trimmed by 7 bases and V by 4 bases; bases with no gene match: 8. The CDR3 sequence: CSVGRGTGREQYF. For the CDR3, the DNA is TGCAGCGTTGGCCGTGGGACAGGGCGAGAGCAGTACTTC.

The gene calls are TRBV2 and TRBJ1-2, with D unresolved. V was shortened by 3 bases and J by 2 bases, with 7 bases between the two germline ends. This CDR3 is 13 amino acids long. Germline loops: CDR1 SNHLY, CDR2 FYNNEI. The CDR3 spells CASSDGQNYGYTF. The CDR3 DNA sequence: TGTGCCAGCAGTGATGGTCAGAACTATGGCTACACCTTC.

The chain joins TRBV6-6 to TRBJ1-2, with D perhaps TRBD1 (6 bases). Germline loops: CDR1 MNHNY, CDR2 SVGAGI (reference sequence). The CDR3 has 14 amino acids. The V end lost 6 bases, the J end lost 4 bases, and 15 bases lay between the germline ends. CDR3 DNA: TGTGCCAGCAGCCCAGCCCTACAGGGCTATGGCTACACCTTC. Translating gives CASSPALQGYGYTF.